The clone carrying this T cell receptor beta chain was seen a handful of times. Its antigen is as yet unknown. CDR3 length: 15 residues. The germline CDR1 and CDR2 sequences are LGHDT and YNNKEL (reference sequence). V trimming: 3 bases; J trimming: 4 bases; junction bases outside the gene matches: 5. The data originate from a study of regulatory T cells in long-lasting Graves disease. The study, taken as a whole, reports: Patients with persistent disease shared 2,500 or so public clonotypes, outpacing the 966 shared by new patients. When disease was persistent, TRBV28, TRBJ1-2 and TRBJ2-5 were the favored segments.

As to time point: persistent/refractory GD, antithyroid drugs over 5 years with positive TRAb. Researchers made the TCR library from RNA that was extracted from PBMCs. Patients came from an endocrinology department in Xi'an, China. Arm-PCR with iRepertoire HTBI primers amplified the CDR3 regions for these TCR beta libraries. In the original processing: Across samples, 50 to 75 TRBV and 14 TRBJ segments were found. TCRdb itself ran the multiplex PCR reads through MiXCR, one entry per CDR3 protein. TCRdb's processing, not the authors' own work, is the source of the V and J calls. In the table there are about 400,000 distinct CDR3 sequences, under 25% of which are singletons.

Sequences were derived from peripheral blood mononuclear cells (PBMCs), sampled when the disease was refractory, from a patient treated with antithyroid drugs. This receptor was identified in a female donor with Graves disease. The V call is TRBV3-1, the J call TRBJ2-7; 11 bases line up with TRBD2. The CDR3 is CASSQDGTSGYEQYF. The CDR3 DNA reads as TGTGCCAGCAGCCAGGACGGGACTAGCGGTTACGAGCAGTACTTC.